A selection of T cell receptor beta chains follows, all from one sample in a study of tumour-infiltrating T cells in Burkitt lymphoma. Profiling relied on immunoSEQ multiplex PCR, and the TCRdb table lists in-frame clones only, not all of them. The sample gives approximately 4,000 clones, 14% of which show up once; less than 25% is in the top ten. Sequenced: tumor tissue. These receptors all come from a human donor with Burkitt lymphoma. Each CDR3 is given with its conserved first and last residue. D genes are given only for firm matches. Size is omitted from some rows. Given values are once, few, many or a class for expanded clones.

CASSLVGKGWGELFF TGTGCCAGCAGCTTAGTTGGGAAAGGTTGGGGGGAGCTGTTTTTT . TRBV7-8 . TRBJ2-2
CASSFGGGRDNEQFF TGCGCCAGCAGCTTCGGCGGCGGACGAGACAATGAGCAGTTCTTC . TRBV5-1 few TRBJ2-1
CASTNDRNYGYTF TGCGCCAGCACCAACGACAGGAACTATGGCTACACCTTC . TRBV5-1 few TRBJ1-2
CASSIITNTGELFF TGCGCCAGCAGCATAATAACGAACACCGGGGAGCTGTTTTTT . TRBV5-1 few TRBJ2-2
CSATYQSYEQYF TGCAGCGCAACGTACCAGAGTTACGAGCAGTACTTC . TRBV29-1 . TRBJ2-7
CASSEIPFRDSYTEAFF TGTGCCAGCAGTGAAATCCCATTCCGGGACAGCTACACTGAAGCTTTCTTT TRBD1 TRBV6-1 . TRBJ1-1
CSVEGDYGYTF TGCAGCGTTGAGGGGGACTATGGCTACACCTTC . TRBV29-1 few TRBJ1-2
CSVEGQTSRSGEQFF TGCAGCGTTGAGGGCCAGACTAGCAGGAGTGGGGAGCAGTTCTTC TRBD2 TRBV29-1 few TRBJ2-1
CASKPGRPNTDTQYF TGTGCCAGTAAACCAGGGCGGCCAAACACAGATACGCAGTATTTT . TRBV19 . TRBJ2-3
CSVEEATRVEQYF TGCAGCGTTGAAGAAGCTACCCGGGTTGAGCAGTACTTC . TRBV29-1 few TRBJ2-7
CASRSQGEGNQPQHF TGTGCCAGCAGGTCCCAGGGGGAGGGCAATCAGCCCCAGCATTTT TRBD1 TRBV2 . TRBJ1-5
CATWDNFSGNTIYF TGTGCCACCTGGGACAACTTCTCTGGAAACACCATATATTTT . TRBV10-3 . TRBJ1-3
CASLVFLIQDNSPLHF TGTGCCAGCTTGGTCTTTTTGATTCAAGATAATTCACCCCTCCACTTT . TRBV7-9 few TRBJ1-6
CASSQGRGYTGELFF TGCGCCAGCAGCCAGGGCCGGGGCTACACCGGGGAGCTGTTTTTT . TRBV4-1 . TRBJ2-2
CASSLLLGNNEQFF TGTGCCAGCAGTTTACTACTAGGGAACAATGAGCAGTTCTTC . TRBV28 . TRBJ2-1
CASSLVPGSEAFF TGTGCCAGCAGTTTGGTGCCGGGATCTGAAGCTTTCTTT . TRBV27 few TRBJ1-1
CASSLDSSYNSPLHF TGTGCCAGCAGCTTAGACAGCTCCTATAATTCACCCCTCCACTTT . TRBV7-8 . TRBJ1-6
CASSQQREGLAQFF TGCGCCAGCAGCCAACAGCGGGAGGGCCTTGCGCAGTTCTTC TRBD2 TRBV4-1 . TRBJ2-1
CASSVQGTGANVLTF TGTGCCAGCTCAGTACAGGGCACTGGGGCCAACGTCCTGACTTTC . TRBV18 . TRBJ2-6
CAISESRNEAFF TGTGCCATCAGTGAGTCTAGGAATGAAGCTTTCTTT . TRBV10-3 . TRBJ1-1
CASRLTESGANVLTF TGTGCCAGCAGGCTAACGGAGTCTGGGGCCAACGTCCTGACTTTC . TRBV13 once TRBJ2-6
CAWSVGGGREQFF TGTGCCTGGAGTGTAGGGGGGGGAAGAGAGCAGTTCTTC . TRBV30 . TRBJ2-1
CAISDPSQNTEAFF TGTGCCATCAGTGACCCTTCCCAGAACACTGAAGCTTTCTTT . TRBV10-3 few TRBJ1-1
CASSPGGWETQYF TGTGCCAGCAGTCCAGGGGGCTGGGAGACCCAGTACTTC TRBD1 TRBV2 . TRBJ2-5
CASSTGGGGETQYF TGTGCCAGCAGCACGGGGGGCGGGGGAGAGACCCAGTACTTC . TRBV7-9 medium-sized TRBJ2-5
CASSLQGAGTDTQYF TGTGCCAGCAGCTTACAGGGGGCTGGAACAGATACGCAGTATTTT TRBD1 TRBV5-8 . TRBJ2-3
CASSYNRVSYNSPLHF TGTGCCAGCAGTTACAACCGGGTCTCCTATAATTCACCCCTCCACTTT . TRBV6-6 . TRBJ1-6
CASSRQETQYF TGTGCCAGCAGCCGGCAGGAGACCCAGTACTTC . TRBV11-2 . TRBJ2-5
CASSHGTATGELFF TGTGCCAGCAGCCACGGGACCGCCACCGGGGAGCTGTTTTTT . TRBV5-4 few TRBJ2-2
CASSRDPNSGANVLTF TGCGCCAGCAGCCGGGATCCGAACTCTGGGGCCAACGTCCTGACTTTC . TRBV5-1 few TRBJ2-6
CASSVSTNEKLFF TGTGCCAGTAGTGTATCAACTAATGAAAAACTGTTTTTT . TRBV19 few TRBJ1-4
CAISSDTVGNKAFF TGTGCCATCAGTTCCGACACCGTAGGGAACAAAGCTTTCTTT . TRBV10-3 . TRBJ1-1
CASSLIGEDYNSPLHF TGTGCCAGCAGCTTGATCGGGGAAGATTATAATTCACCCCTCCACTTT . TRBV5-4 few TRBJ1-6
CASSLGPDTQYF TGTGCCAGCAGCTTGGGCCCAGATACGCAGTATTTT . TRBV7-2 few TRBJ2-3
CASRSRGTGVYEQYF TGTGCCAGCAGAAGTCGGGGGACAGGCGTCTACGAGCAGTACTTC TRBD1 TRBV27 few TRBJ2-7
CASSAGTYYEQYF TGTGCCAGCAGCGCCGGGACATACTACGAGCAGTACTTC . TRBV9 . TRBJ2-7
CAWSVKGQGVYEQYF TGTGCCTGGAGTGTAAAGGGACAGGGTGTTTACGAGCAGTACTTC TRBD1 TRBV30 . TRBJ2-7
CAWSVPWAAQYSNQPQHF TGTGCCTGGAGTGTACCTTGGGCGGCCCAGTATAGCAATCAGCCCCAGCATTTT . TRBV30 . TRBJ1-5
CASKSTSGSPGELFF TGTGCCAGCAAGTCGACTAGCGGGAGCCCCGGGGAGCTGTTTTTT TRBD2 TRBV2 few TRBJ2-2
CASSGHLQETQYF TGTGCCAGCAGCGGACACTTGCAGGAAACCCAGTACTTC . TRBV14 . TRBJ2-5
CASSLVARTYEQYF TGTGCCAGCAGCTTAGTGGCACGGACCTACGAGCAGTACTTC . TRBV7-2 few TRBJ2-7
CASSSYTSGGIEQYF TGTGCCAGCAGCTCATACACTAGCGGGGGGATTGAGCAGTACTTC TRBD2 TRBV7-2 . TRBJ2-7